Listed below are T cell receptor beta chains from one sample, sequenced in a study of cytomegalovirus exposure and HLA in healthy donors. Only in-frame clones appear in the TCRdb table, and some are missing; sequencing was by immunoSEQ multiplex PCR. The sample comprises around 350,000 clones, more than 80% of which are singletons, and approximately 0.8% rests with the top ten. Sample: PBMCs. These receptors were taken from a woman younger than 35 in good health and CMV-seronegative. Each CDR3 is given with its conserved first and last residue. The order of the fields is V gene, clone size, D gene, J gene, CDR3 DNA, CDR3 protein. The D gene is left open where the match is weak. The size of a clone is reported for some rows only, either as once, few or many, or as a class for expanded clones.

>TRBV5-1|.|TRBD1|TRBJ2-5
TGCGCCAGCAGATTCGATTCCGGGACAGGGGAAAAGACCCAGTACTTC
CASRFDSGTGEKTQYF
>TRBV4-1|.|TRBD1|TRBJ2-1
TGCGCCAGCAGCCAGGGGACAGCCGACAATGAGCAGTTCTTC
CASSQGTADNEQFF
>TRBV27|once|.|TRBJ2-1
TGTGCCAGCAGTTCCCAGGACAGATACAATGAGCAGTTCTTC
CASSSQDRYNEQFF
>TRBV7-8|.|TRBD2|TRBJ2-1
TGTGCCAGCAGCGCGGGAGCACTAGCATCTGAGCAGTTCTTC
CASSAGALASEQFF
>TRBV5-5|.|TRBD1|TRBJ2-7
TGTGCCAGCAGCCGGGACAGGACTCCCTACGAGCAGTACTTC
CASSRDRTPYEQYF
>TRBV28|once|.|TRBJ2-4
TGTGCCAGCAGTATCACAGACATTCAGTACTTC
CASSITDIQYF
>TRBV7-8|once|.|TRBJ2-3
TGTGCCAGCAGCTTAGCGTCGAGCACAGATACGCAGTATTTT
CASSLASSTDTQYF
>TRBV5-1|.|.|TRBJ2-2
TGCGCCAGCAGCCCGGGGCAGGGGATCCCCGAGCTGTTTTTT
CASSPGQGIPELFF
>TRBV10-2|.|TRBD2|TRBJ2-7
TGCGCCAGCAGTGAGTTCGCGGGGGGGCCTAACGAGCAGTACTTC
CASSEFAGGPNEQYF
>TRBV28|few|.|TRBJ1-3
TGTGCCAGCAGTCTGCCGGGGAACACCATATATTTT
CASSLPGNTIYF
>TRBV6-5|few|TRBD1|TRBJ1-2
TGTGCCAGCAGCCCCGAAGGGACAGTAAACTATGGCTACACCTTC
CASSPEGTVNYGYTF
>TRBV5-1|.|.|TRBJ1-2
TGCGCCAGCAGCTTATCAACAGACTATGGCTACACCTTC
CASSLSTDYGYTF
>TRBV14|.|TRBD2|TRBJ2-5
TGTGCCAGCAGCCAAGATGATGCTAGCGGGACTGTTTTGGAGACCCAGTACTTC
CASSQDDASGTVLETQYF
>TRBV4-2|.|.|TRBJ1-2
TGTGCCAGCAGCAAAAGCAGGGCGGAGAATCGTAACTATGGCTACACCTTC
CASSKSRAENRNYGYTF
>TRBV27|.|TRBD1|TRBJ1-3
TGTGCCAGCAGTTCTAGGACAGGACTCGGAAACACCATATATTTT
CASSSRTGLGNTIYF
>TRBV6-1|once|TRBD1|TRBJ1-1
TGTGCCAGCAGCCGGGACAGAAGGGAGAACACTGAAGCTTTCTTT
CASSRDRRENTEAFF
>TRBV7-9|.|.|TRBJ2-1
TGTGCCAGCAGCATCGAACTAGTGAACAATGAGCAGTTCTTC
CASSIELVNNEQFF
>TRBV5-1|.|TRBD1|TRBJ2-3
TGCGCCAGCAGCTCGGGACAGGGGGGCACTAGCACAGATACGCAGTATTTT
CASSSGQGGTSTDTQYF
>TRBV5-1|.|.|TRBJ1-1
TGCGCCAGCAGCTCGGGACTTACTCTGAACACTGAAGCTTTCTTT
CASSSGLTLNTEAFF
>TRBV27|once|.|TRBJ2-3
TGTGCCAGCAGTTTATCTTATAGCGGAGCCACAGATACGCAGTATTTT
CASSLSYSGATDTQYF
>TRBV28|.|.|TRBJ2-1
TGTGCCAGCAGTGACTGGGACTCCATCAATGAGCAGTTCTTC
CASSDWDSINEQFF
>TRBV7-7|.|.|TRBJ1-1
TGTGCCAGCAGCCCTGACATGAACACTGAAGCTTTCTTT
CASSPDMNTEAFF
>TRBV7-9|.|.|TRBJ2-7
TGTGCCAGCAGCCGAGGGACTCCGAGCTCCTACGAGCAGTACTTC
CASSRGTPSSYEQYF
>TRBV7-3|.|.|TRBJ2-7
TGTGCCAGCAGCTTAAGCGGCGAGCAGTACTTC
CASSLSGEQYF
>TRBV6-1|.|.|TRBJ2-3
TGTGCCGCCTCTTCACGTGGACAGAAAACAGATACGCAGTATTTT
CAASSRGQKTDTQYF
>TRBV5-1|.|TRBD2|TRBJ2-1
TGCGCCAGCCGGGCGGGAGCCGGCAACAATGAGCAGTTCTTC
CASRAGAGNNEQFF
>TRBV7-7|.|.|TRBJ1-5
TGTGCCAGCAGCCTAGAGGGGGTGGGGCACCCTAGCAATCAGCCCCAGCATTTT
CASSLEGVGHPSNQPQHF
>TRBV2|.|TRBD2|TRBJ2-3
TGTGCCAGCAGTGATTTCGGGGGGAGGACAGATACGCAGTATTTT
CASSDFGGRTDTQYF
>TRBV5-1|.|.|TRBJ2-7
TGCGCCAGCAGCTTGAGAGTGCAAAGGGAGACCAGCTACGAGCAGTACTTC
CASSLRVQRETSYEQYF
>TRBV9|few|TRBD1|TRBJ1-2
TGTGCCAGCAGCGTAGCAGGGACAGACTGGACCTTC
CASSVAGTDWTF
>TRBV4-1|.|TRBD2|TRBJ2-7
TGCGCCAGCAGCCCTAGCGGGCTAACCTACGAGCAGTACTTC
CASSPSGLTYEQYF
>TRBV19|few|.|TRBJ1-5
TGTGCCAGTAGTCCCGGGTCGGGTCAGCCCCAGCATTTT
CASSPGSGQPQHF
>TRBV14|.|.|TRBJ1-1
TGTGCCAGCAGCCAAGCGGGCAGGAGGGAGAACACTGAAGCTTTCTTT
CASSQAGRRENTEAFF
>TRBV28|.|.|TRBJ2-3
TGTGCCAGCAGTCGGACGGGAGTTTCAGATACGCAGTATTTT
CASSRTGVSDTQYF
>TRBV6-1|.|TRBD1|TRBJ1-4
TGTGCCAGCAGTGAACCGACAGGGTCGTCAACTAATGAAAAACTGTTTTTT
CASSEPTGSSTNEKLFF
>TRBV10-1|.|TRBD1|TRBJ2-7
TGCGCCAGCAGTGAGGGCCAGGGGGCTGGCTACGAGCAGTACTTC
CASSEGQGAGYEQYF
>TRBV13|.|.|TRBJ2-7
TGTGCCAGCAGCTTAGAACTAGCCTACGAGCAGTACTTC
CASSLELAYEQYF
>TRBV18|.|.|TRBJ2-3
TGTGCCAGCTCATCCGGGGTCACAGATACGCAGTATTTT
CASSSGVTDTQYF
>TRBV7-9|.|.|TRBJ2-3
TGTGCCAGCAGCGGGGCCCCGGCGACAGATACGCAGTATTTT
CASSGAPATDTQYF
>TRBV6-1|once|TRBD1|TRBJ1-5
TGTGCCAGCAGTGAAGCGGGGGGACAGGGTGGACAGCCCCAGCATTTT
CASSEAGGQGGQPQHF
>TRBV28|.|TRBD1|TRBJ1-5
TGTGCCAGCAGTTGGGACAGACCCTATAGCAATCAGCCCCAGCATTTT
CASSWDRPYSNQPQHF
>TRBV4-1|.|.|TRBJ2-7
TGCGCCAGCAGCCCAGGAGGAAGCTCCTACGAGCAGTACTTC
CASSPGGSSYEQYF
>TRBV6-5|.|.|TRBJ1-5
TGTGCCAGCAGCGCCATAACGGGGTCGGGCCAGCCCCAGCATTTT
CASSAITGSGQPQHF
>TRBV4-1|.|TRBD2|TRBJ2-1
TGCGCCAGCAGCCAAGACTCCCGATTGTGGCGGGGGATGAATGAGCAGTTCTTC
CASSQDSRLWRGMNEQFF
>TRBV29-1|.|TRBD2|TRBJ2-5
TGCAGCGGGGCCCCTAGCGGGAGGGCCTTTGGAGAGACCCAGTACTTC
CSGAPSGRAFGETQYF
>TRBV5-6|.|.|TRBJ2-5
TGTGCCAGCAGCCTCGGGACAACTCAAGAGACCCAGTACTTC
CASSLGTTQETQYF
>TRBV5-4|.|.|TRBJ2-7
TGTGCCAGCAGATTAGGGGGGGCCTCCTACGAGCAGTACTTC
CASRLGGASYEQYF
>TRBV6-5|.|TRBD1|TRBJ2-6
TGTGCCAGCAGGCTACAGGGGGCCGGGGCCAACGTCCTGACTTTC
CASRLQGAGANVLTF
>TRBV30|.|TRBD2|TRBJ2-1
TGTGCCTGGAGTCATAATCTAGCGGGGAACAATGAGCAGTTCTTC
CAWSHNLAGNNEQFF
>TRBV27|once|TRBD1|TRBJ1-5
TGTGCCAGCAGCCAACAGGGGGCGCGGGGCCCCCAGCATTTT
CASSQQGARGPQHF
>TRBV5-6|.|TRBD1|TRBJ2-5
TGTGCCAGCAGCGTCGGGACAGGGGACCAAGAGACCCAGTACTTC
CASSVGTGDQETQYF
>TRBV9|.|.|TRBJ1-1
TGTGCCAGCAGCGTACGGAGGGACACTGAAGCTTTCTTT
CASSVRRDTEAFF
>TRBV5-8|.|.|TRBJ2-7
TGTGCCAGCAGCTTGGGGAGGGACTACGAGCAGTACTTC
CASSLGRDYEQYF
>TRBV4-1|.|.|TRBJ1-2
TGCGCCAGCAGCTATACCCCCGGGACTCCAATCTATGGCTACACCTTC
CASSYTPGTPIYGYTF
>TRBV18|.|.|TRBJ1-2
TGTGCCAGCTCACGTCAGGGTAACTCTGGCTACACCTTC
CASSRQGNSGYTF
>TRBV4-1|.|TRBD1|TRBJ2-2
TGCGCCAGCAGCCCCCGGGACAGGGTGGGGGAGCTGTTTTTT
CASSPRDRVGELFF
>TRBV28|.|.|TRBJ1-2
TGTGCCAGCAGGTGGACAGAGTTCAGGGGCTACACCTTC
CASRWTEFRGYTF
>TRBV28|.|TRBD1|TRBJ2-7
TGTGCCAGCACCAATTCCGGGACAGGGTTTCTGGAGCAGTACTTC
CASTNSGTGFLEQYF
>TRBV7-8|.|TRBD2|TRBJ2-3
TGTGCCAGCAGCTTCTCAAGCGGGGGGACGCAGTATTTT
CASSFSSGGTQYF